This T cell receptor beta chain was retrieved from a study of T cell repertoires in cytomegalovirus infection (dated by TCRdb to about 2019). Some background on the complete study: The peptide stimulations were aimed at well-studied HLA-B-restricted epitopes as well as recently identified HLA-C-restricted CMV epitopes, whose presentation resists viral immunomodulation. The HLA type of each donor mattered for the analysis, because public TCR beta signatures pointed to carriage of CMV infection along with the matching HLA type. General study outcomes and caveats: Carriers of CMV infection plus the relevant HLA type were discriminated by the cumulative frequency of public TCR beta family members in the study cohort and in an independent 352-donor cohort. The ex vivo response was dominated by HLA-C-restricted CMV-specific TCR beta clonotypes, and the single most frequent clonotype in two of eight donors was supplied by these HLA-C-restricted clonotypes.

The treatment or condition label of this sample denotes: in vitro stimulation with specific CMV peptide epitopes to enrich CMV-specific T cells. The CDR3 numbers 14 residues from cysteine through phenylalanine. Only the CDR3 DNA is retained, 42 bases long and in frame from the first base. Trimming at the junction amounts to 1 base on V and 2 bases on J, and the germline ends lie 8 bases apart. The sample was run on an Illumina HiSeq 1500. TCRdb ran its own pipeline on the public reads, namely fastp trimming at Q25 and MiXCR clone calling, and kept in-frame beta chains. Rows matching on CDR3 protein sequence are summarized as one entry with the most common DNA and genes. The sample table contains roughly 180,000 distinct CDR3 sequences; only one count was recorded for less than 25% of them. The ten most abundant clones make up roughly 25% of the sample. Remarks on this clonotype: The antigen it recognizes is unknown. The record has no base qualities; no much larger clone is one base away.

The sample was CD8+ T cells from cultured PBMCs, taken from culture after CMV antigen stimulation. The sequence was collected from a human donor in good health (CMV status not recorded). Some clones in this sample may be carry-over from other donors' samples. The rearranged chain carries TRBV12-3 or TRBV12-4 and TRBJ1-1; TRBD1 is possibly the D segment (6 matching bases). The CDR3 is CASSLGTANTEAFF. Here is the DNA: TGTGCCAGCAGTTTAGGGACAGCAAACACTGAAGCTTTCTTT.